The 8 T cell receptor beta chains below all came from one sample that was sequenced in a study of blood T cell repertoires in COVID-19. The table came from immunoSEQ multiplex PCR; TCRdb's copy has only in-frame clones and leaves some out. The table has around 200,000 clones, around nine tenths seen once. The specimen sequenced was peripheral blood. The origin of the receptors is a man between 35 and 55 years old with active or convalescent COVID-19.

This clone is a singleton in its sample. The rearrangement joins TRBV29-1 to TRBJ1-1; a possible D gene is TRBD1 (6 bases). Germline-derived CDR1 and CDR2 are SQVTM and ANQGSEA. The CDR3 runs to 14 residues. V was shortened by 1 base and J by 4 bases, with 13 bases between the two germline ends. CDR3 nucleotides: TGCAGCGTTGAAGTCTCAGGGGCGGGCACTGAAGCTTTCTTT. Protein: CSVEVSGAGTEAFF. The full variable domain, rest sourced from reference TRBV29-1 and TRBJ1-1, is SAVISQKPSRDICQRGTSLTIQCQVDSQVTMMFWYRQQPGQSLTLIATANQGSEATYESGFVIDKFPISRPNLTFSTLTVSNMSPEDSSIYLCSVEVSGAGTEAFFGQGTRLTVV.

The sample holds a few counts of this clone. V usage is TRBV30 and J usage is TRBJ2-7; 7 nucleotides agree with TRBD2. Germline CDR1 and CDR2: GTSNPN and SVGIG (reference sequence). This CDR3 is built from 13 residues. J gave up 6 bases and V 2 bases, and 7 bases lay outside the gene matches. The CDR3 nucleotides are TGTGCCTGGAGTCCAACTAGCGATCGCGAGCAGTACTTC. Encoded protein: CAWSPTSDREQYF.

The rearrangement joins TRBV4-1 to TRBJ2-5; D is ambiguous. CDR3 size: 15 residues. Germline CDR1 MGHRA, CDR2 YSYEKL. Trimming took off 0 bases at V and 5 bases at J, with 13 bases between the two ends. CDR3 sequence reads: CASSQDILARETQYF. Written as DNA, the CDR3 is TGCGCCAGCAGCCAAGATATCCTCGCACGGGAGACCCAGTACTTC.

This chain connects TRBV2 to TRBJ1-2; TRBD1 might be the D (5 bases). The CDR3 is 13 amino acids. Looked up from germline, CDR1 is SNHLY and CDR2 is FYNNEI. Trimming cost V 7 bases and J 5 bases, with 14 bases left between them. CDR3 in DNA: TGTGCCAGCAAGGATTGGGGCAGATATGGCTACACCTTC. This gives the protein CASKDWGRYGYTF. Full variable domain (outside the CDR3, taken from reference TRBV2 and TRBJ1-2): EPEVTQTPSHQVTQMGQEVILRCVPISNHLYFYWYRQILGQKVEFLVSFYNNEISEKSEIFDDQFSVERPDGSNFTLKIRSTKLEDSAMYFCASKDWGRYGYTFGSGTRLTVV.

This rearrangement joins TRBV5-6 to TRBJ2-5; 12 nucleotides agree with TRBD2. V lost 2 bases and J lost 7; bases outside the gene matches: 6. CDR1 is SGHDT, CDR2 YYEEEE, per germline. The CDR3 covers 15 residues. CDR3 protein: CASSFGLAGTGTQYF. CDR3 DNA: TGTGCCAGCAGCTTTGGACTAGCGGGGACTGGGACCCAGTACTTC.

The chain's CDR3 is CATSDGYTF. In DNA, the CDR3 is TGTGCCACCTCTGATGGCTACACCTTC. V usage is TRBV28 and J usage is TRBJ1-2, with unresolved D. The CDR3 is made up of 9 amino acids. Germline V gives CDR1 MDHEN, CDR2 SYDVKM. The germline V and J ends were trimmed by 10 bases and 6 bases, with 6 bases remaining between them.

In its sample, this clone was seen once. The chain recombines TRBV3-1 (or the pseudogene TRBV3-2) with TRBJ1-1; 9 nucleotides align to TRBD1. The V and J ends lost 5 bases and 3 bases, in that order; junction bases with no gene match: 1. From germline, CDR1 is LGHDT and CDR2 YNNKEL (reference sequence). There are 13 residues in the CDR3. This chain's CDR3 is CASSGQGYTEAFF. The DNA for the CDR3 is TGTGCCAGCAGCGGACAGGGGTACACTGAAGCTTTCTTT.

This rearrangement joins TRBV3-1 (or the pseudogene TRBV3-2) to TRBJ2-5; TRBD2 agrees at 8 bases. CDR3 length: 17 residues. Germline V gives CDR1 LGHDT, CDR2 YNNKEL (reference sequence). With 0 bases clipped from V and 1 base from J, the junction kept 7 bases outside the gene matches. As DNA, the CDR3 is TGTGCCAGCAGCCAAGAGACCAGCGGGGGCCTCCAAGAGACCCAGTACTTC. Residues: CASSQETSGGLQETQYF.